This TCR beta chain is drawn from a study of early T cells in non-severe SARS-CoV-2 infection. Study-level information: It was bulk RNA from unsorted whole blood that was sequenced, and the chains were unpaired. Study-wide results and caveats: Matching against VDJdb likely underestimated virus-specific expansions, favoring anti-spike CD8.

As part of library construction, unique molecular identifiers were attached to individual cDNA molecules. TCRdb re-analysed the 5' RACE reads in MiXCR, keeping a single row per CDR3 protein. The data contain 100,000 to 130,000 distinct CDR3 sequences, more than 9.5% of them seen just once; the ten biggest clones take up 6.5% to 8%. This clonotype was counted many times. Its antigen remains unidentified. Germline V lookup: CDR1 MDHEN, CDR2 SYDVKM. V lost 5 bases and J lost 4, with 14 bases in between. This CDR3 has 14 residues. This TCR derives from an adult who was a healthcare worker with PCR-confirmed SARS-CoV-2 infection or an uninfected control (not recorded which). Sequencing used whole blood. The chain has TRBV28 and TRBJ2-5; no reliable D call. The CDR3 here is CASSPRSNRETQYF. CDR3 DNA sequence: TGTGCCAGCAGTCCCCGGAGTAATAGAGAGACCCAGTACTTC.